This TCR beta chain derives from a study of cytomegalovirus exposure and HLA in healthy donors. General study points: TCR beta chain V- and J-gene trimming was linked, in a later analysis, to a missense variant in DCLRE1C. Most TCR sequences were uncommon, yet certain public TCRs appeared in many donors. Highly shared sequence variants in one cluster were likely a sequencing artifact.

The CDR3 has 12 amino acids. Germline assignment: CDR1 LNHDA and CDR2 SQIVND (reference sequence). V was shortened by 5 bases and J by 6 bases, with 10 bases between the two germline ends. Primers: 60 Vbeta forward and 13 Jbeta reverse. TCRdb's table, derived via immunoSEQ multiplex PCR, lists solely in-frame clones and lacks some. This table holds hundreds of thousands of clones, more than 60% found once. In regard to this clone: The antigen remains undetermined.

This chain links TRBV19 with TRBJ1-2, with D perhaps TRBD1 (5 bases). This sequence originates from a woman aged 55-69 years in good health and CMV-seropositive. Sequencing was performed on PBMCs. This CDR3 is CASSLRQHGYTF. The CDR3 DNA follows: TGTGCCAGTAGTCTACGACAGCATGGCTACACCTTC.